Listed below are T cell receptor beta chains from one sample, sequenced in a study of neoadjuvant nivolumab and ipilimumab in lung cancer. Libraries were prepared by immunoSEQ multiplex PCR; TCRdb keeps only in-frame clonotypes and omits some of them. The sample consists of thousands of clones, about four fifths of them appearing once. The sequencing used normal lung tissue adjacent to the tumor, collected after neoadjuvant nivolumab, alone or with ipilimumab, at or shortly before surgery. These TCRs come from an adult with non-small cell lung cancer. Some clones in this sample may be carry-over from other donors' samples. The CDR3 runs from the conserved cysteine through the conserved F or W. The order of the fields is D gene, J gene, clone size, V gene, CDR3 protein, CDR3 DNA. A D gene is named only where the DNA matches it firmly. Where a row states a size, it is once, few, many or the class of an expanded clone; other rows omit it.

D gene: TRBD1; J gene: TRBJ1-2; clone size: few; V gene: TRBV5-1; CDR3 protein: CASSPPRQGLYGYTF; CDR3 DNA: TGCGCCAGCAGTCCCCCGCGACAGGGACTCTATGGCTACACCTTC
D gene: -; J gene: TRBJ1-1; clone size: few; V gene: TRBV6-5; CDR3 protein: CASSSRTGNTEAFF; CDR3 DNA: TGTGCCAGCAGTTCGAGGACGGGGAACACTGAAGCTTTCTTT
D gene: -; J gene: TRBJ2-7; clone size: -; V gene: TRBV5-5; CDR3 protein: CASSQQYEQYF; CDR3 DNA: TGTGCCAGCAGCCAACAATACGAGCAGTACTTC
D gene: -; J gene: TRBJ1-5; clone size: -; V gene: TRBV5-5; CDR3 protein: CASSPGLVGNQPQHF; CDR3 DNA: TGTGCCAGCAGCCCGGGGCTAGTAGGCAATCAGCCCCAGCATTTT
D gene: -; J gene: TRBJ1-2; clone size: -; V gene: TRBV5-6; CDR3 protein: CASSLSRKNYGYTF; CDR3 DNA: TGTGCCAGCAGCTTGAGCAGGAAGAACTATGGCTACACCTTC
D gene: -; J gene: TRBJ2-1; clone size: -; V gene: TRBV5-4; CDR3 protein: CASSFTDYNEQFF; CDR3 DNA: TGTGCCAGCAGCTTTACGGATTACAATGAGCAGTTCTTC
D gene: TRBD1; J gene: TRBJ2-7; clone size: once; V gene: TRBV10-3; CDR3 protein: CAAREGQGDGNEQYF; CDR3 DNA: TGTGCCGCCAGAGAGGGACAGGGAGACGGAAACGAGCAGTACTTC
D gene: -; J gene: TRBJ1-4; clone size: -; V gene: TRBV11-3; CDR3 protein: CASSSVGASGEKLFF; CDR3 DNA: TGTGCCAGCAGCTCGGTGGGGGCGAGCGGTGAAAAACTGTTTTTT
D gene: -; J gene: TRBJ2-3; clone size: few; V gene: TRBV4-3; CDR3 protein: CASSQEFAGVITDTQYF; CDR3 DNA: TGCGCCAGCAGCCAAGAATTCGCAGGGGTCATCACAGATACGCAGTATTTT
D gene: TRBD1; J gene: TRBJ1-1; clone size: -; V gene: TRBV5-4; CDR3 protein: CASSLGQGQGNTEAFF; CDR3 DNA: TGTGCCAGCAGCTTGGGCCAGGGACAGGGGAACACTGAAGCTTTCTTT
D gene: -; J gene: TRBJ2-7; clone size: few; V gene: TRBV6-5; CDR3 protein: CASREGNEQYF; CDR3 DNA: TGTGCCAGCAGGGAGGGGAACGAGCAGTACTTC
D gene: TRBD1; J gene: TRBJ2-7; clone size: -; V gene: TRBV30; CDR3 protein: CAWSTPWTGGSSYEQYF; CDR3 DNA: TGTGCCTGGAGTACCCCTTGGACAGGGGGCAGCTCCTACGAGCAGTACTTC
D gene: TRBD2; J gene: TRBJ2-2; clone size: few; V gene: TRBV5-1; CDR3 protein: CASSSGTTVAGELFF; CDR3 DNA: TGCGCCAGCAGCTCGGGGACTACGGTGGCCGGGGAGCTGTTTTTT
D gene: -; J gene: TRBJ1-6; clone size: -; V gene: TRBV6-5; CDR3 protein: CASSQDSYNSPLHF; CDR3 DNA: TGTGCCAGCAGTCAGGACAGCTATAATTCACCCCTCCACTTT
D gene: TRBD1; J gene: TRBJ2-7; clone size: -; V gene: TRBV10-3; CDR3 protein: CAISDGTVSYEQYF; CDR3 DNA: TGTGCCATCAGTGATGGGACAGTTTCCTACGAGCAGTACTTC
D gene: -; J gene: TRBJ1-3; clone size: -; V gene: TRBV20-1; CDR3 protein: CSAAGGYTIYF; CDR3 DNA: TGCAGTGCCGCGGGGGGGTACACCATATATTTT
D gene: TRBD2; J gene: TRBJ2-2; clone size: -; V gene: TRBV5-1; CDR3 protein: CASRLGLAGSTGELFF; CDR3 DNA: TGCGCCAGCAGGCTGGGACTAGCGGGGAGCACCGGGGAGCTGTTTTTT
D gene: -; J gene: TRBJ2-3; clone size: -; V gene: TRBV5-1; CDR3 protein: CASSLVGADSDTQYF; CDR3 DNA: TGCGCCAGCAGCTTGGTTGGTGCGGATTCAGATACGCAGTATTTT
D gene: TRBD1; J gene: TRBJ2-1; clone size: -; V gene: TRBV4-3; CDR3 protein: CASSQSLGQGVYNEQFF; CDR3 DNA: TGCGCCAGCAGCCAATCCTTAGGGCAGGGGGTGTACAATGAGCAGTTCTTC
D gene: TRBD1; J gene: TRBJ1-1; clone size: -; V gene: TRBV4-1; CDR3 protein: CASSRGQVNTEAFF; CDR3 DNA: TGCGCCAGCAGCCGAGGACAGGTGAACACTGAAGCTTTCTTT
D gene: -; J gene: TRBJ1-1; clone size: -; V gene: TRBV10-3; CDR3 protein: CAISELGNTEAFF; CDR3 DNA: TGTGCCATCAGTGAGCTCGGGAACACTGAAGCTTTCTTT
D gene: TRBD2; J gene: TRBJ2-7; clone size: -; V gene: TRBV18; CDR3 protein: CASLGLAAEQYF; CDR3 DNA: TGTGCCAGCTTGGGACTAGCGGCCGAGCAGTACTTC
D gene: -; J gene: TRBJ1-5; clone size: -; V gene: TRBV5-5; CDR3 protein: CASGDPNQPQHF; CDR3 DNA: TGTGCCAGCGGGGACCCCAATCAGCCCCAGCATTTT
D gene: -; J gene: TRBJ1-1; clone size: -; V gene: TRBV2; CDR3 protein: CASSFSTDQEAFF; CDR3 DNA: TGTGCCAGCAGTTTCTCCACGGACCAGGAAGCTTTCTTT
D gene: TRBD2; J gene: TRBJ2-3; clone size: -; V gene: TRBV6-4; CDR3 protein: CASSEGLAETDTQYF; CDR3 DNA: TGTGCCAGCAGTGAGGGACTAGCGGAAACAGATACGCAGTATTTT
D gene: -; J gene: TRBJ1-4; clone size: -; V gene: TRBV7-9; CDR3 protein: CASSTTRDGWNEKLFF; CDR3 DNA: TGTGCCAGCAGCACTACCCGGGACGGTTGGAATGAAAAACTGTTTTTT
D gene: -; J gene: TRBJ1-1; clone size: -; V gene: TRBV6-5; CDR3 protein: CASSYFGGGTEAFF; CDR3 DNA: TGTGCCAGCAGTTACTTTGGAGGCGGTACTGAAGCTTTCTTT
D gene: -; J gene: TRBJ2-2; clone size: -; V gene: TRBV30; CDR3 protein: CAWSVLTSSGELFF; CDR3 DNA: TGTGCCTGGAGTGTACTAACTAGCTCGGGGGAGCTGTTTTTT
D gene: -; J gene: TRBJ2-6; clone size: few; V gene: TRBV7-9; CDR3 protein: CASTSGANVLTF; CDR3 DNA: TGTGCCAGCACTTCTGGGGCCAACGTCCTGACTTTC
D gene: -; J gene: TRBJ2-1; clone size: few; V gene: TRBV30; CDR3 protein: CAWSRSSYNEQFF; CDR3 DNA: TGTGCCTGGAGTAGGAGCTCCTACAATGAGCAGTTCTTC
D gene: -; J gene: TRBJ2-7; clone size: -; V gene: TRBV6-5; CDR3 protein: CASSYSGIRGAYEQYF; CDR3 DNA: TGTGCCAGCAGTTATTCTGGGATTAGAGGGGCCTACGAGCAGTACTTC
D gene: TRBD2; J gene: TRBJ2-7; clone size: -; V gene: TRBV30; CDR3 protein: CAWRTSGIHEQYF; CDR3 DNA: TGTGCCTGGCGGACTAGCGGGATCCACGAGCAGTACTTC
D gene: TRBD1; J gene: TRBJ1-2; clone size: -; V gene: TRBV5-1; CDR3 protein: CASSLGDRGHKNYGYTF; CDR3 DNA: TGCGCCAGCAGCTTGGGAGACAGGGGACACAAGAACTATGGCTACACCTTC
D gene: -; J gene: TRBJ2-7; clone size: -; V gene: TRBV6-5; CDR3 protein: CASSPDWVGAYEQYF; CDR3 DNA: TGTGCCAGCAGTCCCGACTGGGTGGGGGCCTACGAGCAGTACTTC
D gene: TRBD1; J gene: TRBJ2-7; clone size: -; V gene: TRBV6-5; CDR3 protein: CASGGDRAYEQYF; CDR3 DNA: TGTGCCAGCGGAGGAGACAGGGCCTACGAGCAGTACTTC
D gene: TRBD2; J gene: TRBJ2-3; clone size: once; V gene: TRBV6-1; CDR3 protein: CASSEERGPSTDTQYF; CDR3 DNA: TGTGCCAGCAGTGAAGAGCGGGGGCCCAGCACAGATACGCAGTATTTT
D gene: -; J gene: TRBJ1-4; clone size: -; V gene: TRBV20-1; CDR3 protein: CSPSYGEKLFF; CDR3 DNA: TGCAGTCCATCTTATGGTGAAAAACTGTTTTTT
D gene: -; J gene: TRBJ1-1; clone size: -; V gene: TRBV4-1; CDR3 protein: CASSQVRGAAEAFF; CDR3 DNA: TGCGCCAGCAGCCAAGTTAGGGGGGCCGCTGAAGCTTTCTTT
D gene: TRBD1; J gene: TRBJ1-2; clone size: -; V gene: TRBV18; CDR3 protein: CASSPGQDRVQGYTF; CDR3 DNA: TGTGCCAGCTCACCCGGACAAGACAGGGTTCAGGGCTACACCTTC
D gene: -; J gene: TRBJ2-1; clone size: -; V gene: TRBV5-8; CDR3 protein: CASSPQGYNEQFF; CDR3 DNA: TGTGCCAGCAGCCCACAGGGCTACAATGAGCAGTTCTTC
D gene: -; J gene: TRBJ1-2; clone size: once; V gene: TRBV29-1; CDR3 protein: CSVETYGNPVYGYTF; CDR3 DNA: TGCAGCGTTGAAACCTACGGGAATCCGGTCTATGGCTACACCTTC
D gene: -; J gene: TRBJ1-2; clone size: -; V gene: TRBV5-6; CDR3 protein: CASSLTGNNYGYTF; CDR3 DNA: TGTGCCAGCAGTTTGACCGGAAATAACTATGGCTACACCTTC
D gene: -; J gene: TRBJ2-6; clone size: -; V gene: TRBV10-3; CDR3 protein: CAITGDSGANVLTF; CDR3 DNA: TGTGCCATCACGGGGGACTCTGGGGCCAACGTCCTGACTTTC